Reported below is one TCR beta chain. This clonotype was seen at least ten times. The antigen it binds to is not known. No base quality information exists; no much larger clone differs at one position. For repertoire sequencing, the TCR beta CDR3 regions were amplified from RNA transcripts. The first round was an RT-PCR using HTBI primers with the Qiagen OneStep RT-PCR kit, and this first round was followed by a second-round multiplex PCR, then size selection and purification. Libraries were sequenced paired-end with 100 bp reads on an Illumina HiSeq2000. As for how the authors treated the data: Reads were processed with SOAPnuke, discarding reads with adapters, uncalled bases, mean Phred below 15, or no exact constant-primer or identifier match. COPE v1.2.5 was used to merge high-quality paired reads. Unique nucleotide sequences were defined as clonotypes and aligned to IMGT TRB V, D and J references using MiTCR v1.1. Analysis was restricted to V-J combinations with a frequency above 0.0001, which covered about 99% of repertoires. For each V-J combination, a TCR clonal expansion and chaos score was defined as F50 clonal expansion divided by the chaos observed in the TCRdist matrix. Welch's t-statistics and random forest were used to reduce the features to about twelve V-J combinations, which were then used as input to a naive Bayes classifier. The Morisita-Horn index was used to measure how similar the thyroid and blood repertoires were. TCRdb reworked the public reads: Q25 trimming with fastp, MiXCR clone assembly, productive beta chains retained. Each entry is one CDR3 protein sequence, shown with its most common DNA and genes. The V and J calls, along with clone size, are taken from TCRdb and not from the paper's own processing. A total of under 60,000 distinct CDR3 sequences appear in this sample, roughly 47% of them only once. Roughly 5% of the sample is held by the ten biggest clonotypes.

Spanning cysteine to phenylalanine, the CDR3 consists of 16 amino acids. Of the read, only the CDR3 DNA is kept; its 48 bases are in frame from base 1. The germline V and J ends show losses of 3 bases and 5 bases respectively, and no gene match explains 6 bases of the junction. The germline V gene yields SGHTS for CDR1 and YDEGEE for CDR2. This entry comes from a study of Graves' ophthalmopathy and Graves' hyperthyroidism (dated by TCRdb to about 2018). In the study overall: Peripheral blood was collected at initial diagnosis, before any treatment. In total, 135 blood samples were TCR-sequenced: under 45 ophthalmopathy, 75 hyperthyroidism and around 17 hyperthyroidism-to-ophthalmopathy patients. The independent validation cohort included under 20 hyperthyroidism patients plus 17 patients who later progressed from hyperthyroidism to ophthalmopathy. In several hyperthyroidism patients, the T-cell repertoire of thyroid tissue was compared with the T-cell repertoire of blood. After sampling, hyperthyroidism patients received methimazole starting at 30 mg daily, and ophthalmopathy patients received high-dose intravenous methylprednisolone. To explore V-J signatures that distinguish ophthalmopathy from hyperthyroidism, a discovery set of about a hundred patients was enrolled, made up of 43 with ophthalmopathy and 55 to 65 with stable hyperthyroidism. The study used TCR beta repertoire signatures to distinguish Graves' ophthalmopathy from Graves' hyperthyroidism and to predict progression to ophthalmopathy. Findings and caveats that apply to the study as a whole: No statistical method was used to set the sample size in advance, and the investigators knew which group each participant was assigned to. In validation, the model predicted ophthalmopathy progression with about 70% sensitivity and approximately 75% specificity; roughly 11 predicted patients were CT-confirmed with GO in a median of around 6 months. Most of the expanded thyroid clonotypes with a frequency above 0.001 were also detected in blood, and it was suggested that the thyroid immune response may be reflected by blood repertoires. In cross-validation, the 13-signature model distinguished ophthalmopathy from stable hyperthyroidism with almost 90% sensitivity and just under 84% specificity, and in the test set the corresponding values were around 80% and 75%.

Patients with ophthalmopathy had moderately to severely active disease, with a Clinical Activity Score of 3 or more, a NOSPECS grade of 4 or more, and a disease duration of less than 3 months. Patients were excluded if they had other autoimmune diseases, uncontrolled infections, pregnancy or lactation. Clinical symptoms, serum thyroxine, TRAb, thyroid ultrasound and orbital computed tomography were used for diagnosis. Using Ficoll-Paque density gradient centrifugation, PBMCs were isolated from 9 to 10 ml of fresh peripheral blood. Trizol reagent was used to extract the total RNA, and its quality was then checked on an Agilent 2100 Bioanalyzer.

This receptor was identified in an adult woman with Graves' ophthalmopathy. The rearranged chain carries TRBV5-8 and TRBJ2-2; 11 bases in the middle match TRBD2. Material for sequencing was peripheral blood. The DNA is TGTGCCAGCAGCTCCCTTAGCGGGAGGGCGACCGGGGAGCTGTTTTTT. The encoded protein is CASSSLSGRATGELFF.